The present entry profiles one T cell receptor beta chain with its context. Its antigen is unknown. In generating TCR beta cDNA, 5'RACE template switching with UMIs was used. TCRdb re-called the 5' RACE reads; one entry per CDR3 protein, DNA not given. Its table records some 450,000 distinct CDR3 sequences. These data belong to a study of T cells expressing NK-cell markers. As for the study in general: The study drew TCR beta repertoires from sorted CD3+CD56+NKG2C+, CD3+CD56+NKG2C- and CD3+CD56-NKG2C+ T cells. Eight donors were sequenced, of whom seven were HCMV-seropositive, while the remaining one was HCMV-seronegative.

Study outcomes and limitations: Topping the CD3+CD56-NKG2C+ fraction as well were these clonotypes, in a few donors.

There are 15 residues in the CDR3. In germline, CDR1 is SGHAT, CDR2 FQNNGV. This TCR was recovered from a woman between 18 and 75 years old in good health. The chain combines TRBV11-2 with TRBJ2-5; TCRdb outputs TRBD1, but without DNA this stays unchecked. Sample: blood T cells: a sorted CD56 or NKG2C T cell subset, CD4+ or CD8+ T cells, or bulk PBMC T cells (not recorded which). CDR3: CASSLAPALGETQYF.